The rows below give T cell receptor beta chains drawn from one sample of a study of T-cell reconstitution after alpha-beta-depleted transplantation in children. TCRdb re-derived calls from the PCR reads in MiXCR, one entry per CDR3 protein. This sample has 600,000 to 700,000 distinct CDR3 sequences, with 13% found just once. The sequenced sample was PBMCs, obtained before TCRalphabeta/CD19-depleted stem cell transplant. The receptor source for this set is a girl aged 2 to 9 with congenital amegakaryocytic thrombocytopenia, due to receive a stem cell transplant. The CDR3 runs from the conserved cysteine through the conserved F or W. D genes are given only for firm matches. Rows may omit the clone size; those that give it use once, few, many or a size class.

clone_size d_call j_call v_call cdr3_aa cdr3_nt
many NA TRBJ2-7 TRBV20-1 CSARGPSSYEQYF TGCAGTGCTAGAGGCCCGAGCTCCTACGAGCAGTACTTC
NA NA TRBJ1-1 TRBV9 CASSNGRGMNTEAFF TGTGCCAGCAGCAATGGGAGGGGGATGAACACTGAAGCTTTCTTT
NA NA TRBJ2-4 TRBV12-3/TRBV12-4 CASSFRNSQYF TGTGCCAGCAGTTTCAGAAACAGTCAGTACTTC
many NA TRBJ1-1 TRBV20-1 CSASRGPVNTEAFF TGCAGTGCTAGTAGGGGACCGGTTAACACTGAAGCTTTCTTT
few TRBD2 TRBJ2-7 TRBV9 CASSASLAGARYEQYF TGTGCCAGCAGCGCGAGCTTAGCGGGAGCTCGCTACGAGCAGTACTTC
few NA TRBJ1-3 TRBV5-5 CASSHTGTGNTIYF TGTGCCAGCAGCCACACAGGGACTGGAAACACCATATATTTT
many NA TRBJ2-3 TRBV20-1 CSARDPSTDTQYF TGCAGTGCTAGAGACCCTAGCACAGATACGCAGTATTTT
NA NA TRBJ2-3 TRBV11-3 CASSLGQPGHTQYF TGTGCCAGCAGCCTCGGACAGCCGGGACATACGCAGTATTTT
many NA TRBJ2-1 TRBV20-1 CSAPPSSYNEQFF TGCAGTGCTCCCCCTAGCTCCTACAATGAGCAGTTCTTC
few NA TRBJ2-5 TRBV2 CASSGTAAETQYF TGTGCCAGCAGTGGGACAGCGGCGGAGACCCAGTACTTC
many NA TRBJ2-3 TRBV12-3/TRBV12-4 CASSLGPLNTQYF TGTGCCAGCAGTTTAGGACCGCTAAATACGCAGTATTTT
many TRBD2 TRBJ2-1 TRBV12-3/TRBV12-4 CASKKGGRLAHNEQFF TGTGCCAGCAAGAAAGGGGGTAGACTAGCGCACAATGAGCAGTTCTTC
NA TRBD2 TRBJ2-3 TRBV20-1 CSARDRAEREWEDTQYF TGCAGTGCTAGAGATCGGGCTGAGCGGGAGTGGGAAGATACGCAGTATTTT
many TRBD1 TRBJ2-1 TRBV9 CASSSRQGAYNEQFF TGTGCCAGCAGCTCACGACAGGGGGCCTACAATGAGCAGTTCTTC
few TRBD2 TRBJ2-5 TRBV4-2 CASSQGASGRDQETQYF TGTGCCAGCAGCCAAGGGGCTAGCGGGAGGGACCAAGAGACCCAGTACTTC
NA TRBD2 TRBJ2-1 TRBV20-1 CSAGTSVEQFF TGCAGTGCCGGGACTAGCGTTGAGCAGTTCTTC
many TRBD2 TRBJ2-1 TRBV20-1 CSARDQDGRAYEQFF TGCAGTGCTAGAGATCAAGACGGGAGGGCATATGAGCAGTTCTTC
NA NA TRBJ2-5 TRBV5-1 CASSLPTGTTQETQYF TGCGCCAGCAGCTTACCCACAGGGACTACGCAAGAGACCCAGTACTTC
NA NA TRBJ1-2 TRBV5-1 CASSQTWQGHYGYTF TGCGCCAGCAGCCAGACGTGGCAGGGCCACTATGGCTACACCTTC
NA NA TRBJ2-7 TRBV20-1 CSARDLTGTAWDEQYF TGCAGTGCTAGAGATCTGACAGGAACAGCGTGGGACGAGCAGTACTTC
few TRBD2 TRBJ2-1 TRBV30 CAWTSGLEQFF TGTGCCTGGACTAGCGGGTTGGAGCAGTTCTTC
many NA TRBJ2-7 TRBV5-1 CASSLARDQTAYEQYF TGCGCCAGCAGCTTGGCTCGCGACCAGACCGCCTACGAGCAGTACTTC
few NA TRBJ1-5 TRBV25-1 CASSERSWGQPQHF TGTGCCAGCAGTGAACGGAGTTGGGGACAGCCCCAGCATTTT
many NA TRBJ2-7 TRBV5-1 CASSLTGVGSYEQYF TGCGCCAGCAGCTTGACAGGGGTCGGGAGTTACGAGCAGTACTTC
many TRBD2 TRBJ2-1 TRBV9 CASTTSGRDNEQFF TGTGCCAGCACGACTAGCGGTAGAGACAATGAGCAGTTCTTC
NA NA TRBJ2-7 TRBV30 CAWSVQDRWPYEQYF TGTGCCTGGAGTGTTCAAGACAGGTGGCCCTACGAGCAGTACTTC
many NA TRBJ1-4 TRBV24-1 CATSVLGRLIATNEKLFF TGTGCCACCAGTGTGTTGGGGAGGCTGATTGCAACTAATGAAAAACTGTTTTTT
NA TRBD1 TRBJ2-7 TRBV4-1 CASSPGQGSDEQYF TGCGCCAGCAGCCCGGGACAGGGGTCTGACGAGCAGTACTTC
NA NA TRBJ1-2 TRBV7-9 CASSFALTGTNYGYTF TGTGCCAGCAGCTTTGCTCTGACCGGGACAAACTATGGCTACACCTTC
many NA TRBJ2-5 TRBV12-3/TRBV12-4 CASSFLARETQYF TGTGCCAGCAGTTTCCTAGCGCGGGAGACCCAGTACTTC
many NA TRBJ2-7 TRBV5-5 CASSLGRTPYEQYF TGTGCCAGCAGCTTAGGCAGAACCCCCTACGAGCAGTACTTC
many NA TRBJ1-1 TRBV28 CASRSRGGTEAFF TGTGCCAGCAGAAGTAGGGGAGGCACTGAAGCTTTCTTT
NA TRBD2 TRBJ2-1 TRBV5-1 CASSLVVAGSGEQFF TGCGCCAGCAGCTTGGTGGTAGCGGGGTCCGGGGAGCAGTTCTTC
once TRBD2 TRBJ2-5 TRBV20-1 CSAPRSGREETQYF TGCAGTGCCCCGAGGAGCGGGAGAGAAGAGACCCAGTACTTC
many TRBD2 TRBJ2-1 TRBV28 CASSFGFGTSGSDEQFF TGTGCCAGCAGTTTCGGGTTTGGGACTAGCGGGAGTGATGAGCAGTTCTTC
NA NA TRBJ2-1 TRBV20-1 CSSSTGQGSIHEQFF TGCAGCTCCTCGACCGGGCAGGGTAGCATCCATGAGCAGTTCTTC
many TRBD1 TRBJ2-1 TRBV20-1 CSAREDRFNEQFF TGCAGTGCTAGAGAGGACAGGTTCAATGAGCAGTTCTTC
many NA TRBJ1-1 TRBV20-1 CSAFNRDTNTEAFF TGCAGTGCTTTCAACAGGGATACGAACACTGAAGCTTTCTTT
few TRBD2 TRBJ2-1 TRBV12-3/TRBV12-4 CASNAGTSGRNEQFF TGTGCCAGCAACGCCGGGACTAGCGGACGGAATGAGCAGTTCTTC